This is a list of T cell receptor beta chains from one sample in a study of T cell clonotyping in hematopoietic cell transplantation. Sequencing was performed with immunoSEQ multiplex PCR; in TCRdb, only in-frame clones are kept and a portion is missing. The sample consists of 9,000 to 13,000 clones, around 90% of them appearing once. The sequences come from PBMCs, collected 180 days after allogeneic stem cell transplant. These receptors originate from a male patient between 55 and 70 years old who had an allogeneic stem cell transplant from an unrelated donor, so the T cells may come from the graft donor. Some clones in this sample may be carry-over from other donors' samples. The CDR3 runs from the conserved cysteine through the conserved F or W. D genes are given only for firm matches. The size of a clone is reported for some rows only, either as once, few or many, or as a class for expanded clones.

17 | TRBJ1-2 | TRBV7-9 | - | TRBD1 | TGTGCCAGCAGCGCAGGGCTAAGGACAGGCATCAACTATGGCTACACCTTC | CASSAGLRTGINYGYTF
14 | TRBJ1-5 | TRBV10-3 | - | TRBD1 | TGTGCCATCAGGGGGGACAGGGGCGATCAGCCCCAGCATTTT | CAIRGDRGDQPQHF
18 | TRBJ1-2 | TRBV27 | - | TRBD1 | TGTGCCAGCAGTCCGGGGACAGGGGGCGCCTTTCCCCGCTATGGCTACACCTTC | CASSPGTGGAFPRYGYTF
14 | TRBJ2-3 | TRBV4-3 | once | TRBD1 | TGCGCCAGCAGCTGGGACAGGGTCACAGATACGCAGTATTTT | CASSWDRVTDTQYF
15 | TRBJ1-1 | TRBV9 | - | TRBD1 | TGTGCCAGCAGCGTAGCGCAGGGGGTTGGCACTGAAGCTTTCTTT | CASSVAQGVGTEAFF
16 | TRBJ1-6 | TRBV5-1 | - | TRBD1 | TGCGCCAGCAGCCCTTACCCGACAGGGGTGAATTCACCCCTCCACTTT | CASSPYPTGVNSPLHF
14 | TRBJ2-2 | TRBV23-1 | - | - | TGCGCCAGCAGTCAATCGCCCAGTCCCGGGGAGCTGTTTTTT | CASSQSPSPGELFF
13 | TRBJ1-1 | TRBV29-1 | - | - | TGCAGCGTTCACTCTGACACGAACACTGAAGCTTTCTTT | CSVHSDTNTEAFF
14 | TRBJ2-7 | TRBV5-4 | - | TRBD1 | TGTGCCAGCAGCTCCGGGACAGGGATCAACGAGCAGTACTTC | CASSSGTGINEQYF
16 | TRBJ2-5 | TRBV7-9 | - | - | TGTGCCAGCAGCTTAGGCGCGCAGGGTAGCTTGGAGACCCAGTACTTC | CASSLGAQGSLETQYF